This TCR beta chain was found in a study of T cell repertoires in cytomegalovirus infection. The study, taken as a whole, reports: CMV-specific TCR beta clonotypes restricted by HLA-C were the ones dominating the ex vivo response. Cumulative public TCR beta family frequency identified CMV carriers with the relevant HLA.

This clonotype was counted many times. Its cognate antigen is unknown. The CDR3 length is 15 residues. V lost 5 bases and J lost 0; bases outside the gene matches: 5. The germline CDR1 and CDR2 sequences are SGHVS and FQNEAQ. TCRdb used MiXCR to reprocess the reads, holding one entry per CDR3 protein. Of some 320,000 distinct CDR3 sequences listed, roughly 9.5% are singletons. This sequence was found in a human donor in good health (CMV status not recorded). Some clones in this sample may be carry-over from other donors' samples. This chain joins TRBV7-8 and TRBJ2-3; 7 bases agree with TRBD2. Sequencing was performed on PBMCs. The CDR3 sequence is CASSLDSGSTDTQYF. As DNA, the CDR3 is TGTGCCAGCAGCCTCGATAGCGGGAGCACAGATACGCAGTATTTT.